This paragraph reports one T cell receptor beta chain. This specimen comes from a study of blood T cell repertoires in COVID-19. Study context: T cells, B-cell-depleted T cells, or PBMCs provided the cDNA or gDNA that served as material.

TCRdb's table, derived via immunoSEQ multiplex PCR, lists solely in-frame clones and lacks some. The profile shows some 490,000 clones, more than 85% of them singletons. The CDR3 consists of 13 residues. V was clipped by 5 bases and J by 4 bases; unmatched bases: 4. This TCR derives from a woman aged 55-70 years who had recovered from COVID-19. What was sequenced was PBMCs or T cells enriched from blood (not recorded which). The rearrangement joins TRBV12-3 or TRBV12-4 to TRBJ2-5, with 7 nucleotides matching TRBD1. The CDR3 coding sequence is TGTGCCAGCAGTCTCTGGGACAGAGAGACCCAGTACTTC. Protein sequence: CASSLWDRETQYF.